The 10 T cell receptor beta chains given below trace back to one sample, sequenced in a study of CD8+ T cells in alopecia areata. RNA extraction was followed by reverse transcription into cDNA, which acted as the sequencing template. Produced via immunoSEQ multiplex PCR; TCRdb's table is partial and in-frame only. Seen here are approximately 140,000 clones, about 90% observed once, and the top ten hold about 14%. The sample was CD8+ T cells sorted from blood, taken at week 0. The receptors shown here come from a human donor with alopecia areata.

V and J are TRBV27 and TRBJ2-5, with TRBD2 as a possible D gene (5 bases). The CDR3 runs 13 residues. V was clipped by 5 bases and J by 5 bases, with 12 bases between them. Germline V gives CDR1 MNHEY, CDR2 SMNVEV (reference sequence). The CDR3, as DNA: TGTGCCAGCAGTCGATGGACTGGGGAGACCCAGTACTTC. It is translated as CASSRWTGETQYF.

DNA of the CDR3: TGTGCCAGCAGCTTTAAGACTATTCTCCTTTACAATGAGCAGTTCTTC. Encoded protein: CASSFKTILLYNEQFF. This rearrangement joins TRBV7-2 to TRBJ2-1; a weak D match, TRBD2 (5 bases). Germline CDR1 SGHTA, CDR2 FQGNSA. Trimming removed 3 bases from V and 4 bases from J, with 16 bases in between. This CDR3 region has 16 residues.

This chain connects TRBV10-3 to TRBJ2-2, with D possibly called TRBD1 or TRBD2 (5 bases each). V was pared by 8 bases and J by 5 bases, with 21 bases between. The CDR3 contains 16 residues. Per germline, CDR1 ENHRY and CDR2 SYGVKD. The CDR3 DNA sequence: TGTGCCATCTCTTCGGTTCTGGGAGAGGGGACCGGGGAGCTGTTTTTT. Translating gives CAISSVLGEGTGELFF.

This chain connects TRBV29-1 to TRBJ1-1; D may be TRBD1 (5 bases). Trimming removed 2 bases at V and 7 bases at J, with 14 bases between. The CDR3 spans 13 residues. Germline V gives CDR1 SQVTM, CDR2 ANQGSEA. CDR3 sequence reads: CSVERGDLLEAFF. The CDR3 coding sequence is TGCAGCGTTGAACGGGGGGATCTCCTTGAAGCTTTCTTT.

This chain links TRBV29-1 with TRBJ1-2; no firm D call. Trimming pared 7 bases from V and 0 bases from J, leaving 21 bases between. The CDR3 covers 16 residues. Germline V gene data show CDR1 as SQVTM and CDR2 as ANQGSEA. The CDR3 loop is CSAGYRESPTNYGYTF. The CDR3 DNA is TGCAGCGCTGGCTACCGGGAGTCACCCACTAACTATGGCTACACCTTC.

This clone was counted a single time. The chain combines TRBV27 with TRBJ1-1, with D possibly matching TRBD1 (6 bases). The CDR3 is 13 residues long. Germline V lookup: CDR1 MNHEY, CDR2 SMNVEV (reference sequence). Trimming took 2 bases from V and 7 from J, leaving 11 bases between them. CDR3 region: CASSLAQGSEAFF. The CDR3 bases are TGTGCCAGCAGTTTAGCACAGGGAAGTGAAGCTTTCTTT.

The V call is TRBV25-1, the J call TRBJ2-1, with a possible D match to TRBD2 (5 bases). Trimming removed 11 bases at V and 7 bases at J, with 9 bases between. The CDR3 is made up of 10 amino acids. Per the germline V gene, CDR1 is MGHDK and CDR2 is SYGVNS. The CDR3 loop is CAVAKNEQFF. CDR3 DNA sequence: TGTGCCGTAGCGAAGAATGAGCAGTTCTTC.

The rearrangement joins TRBV7-9 to TRBJ2-2, with D tentatively TRBD1 (5 bases). The CDR3 extends over 17 amino acids. With 5 bases removed from V and 4 bases from J, the gap between germline ends came to 20 bases. Per germline, CDR1 SEHNR and CDR2 FQNEAQ (reference sequence). In DNA form, the CDR3 reads TGTGCCAGCAGCCATCCTTCTGGACAATCCTTCACCGGGGAGCTGTTTTTT. This codes for CASSHPSGQSFTGELFF. The full variable domain, in which reference TRBV7-9 and TRBJ2-2 provide the parts outside the CDR3, is DTGVSQNPRHKITKRGQNVTFRCDPISEHNRLYWYRQTLGQGPEFLTYFQNEAQLEKSRLLSDRFSAERPKGSFSTLEIQRTEQGDSAMYLCASSHPSGQSFTGELFFGEGSRLTVL.

The chain joins TRBV4-1 to TRBJ2-3; D not certain. Germline V CDR1 and CDR2: MGHRA, YSYEKL. The CDR3 has 13 residues. The V end lost 1 base, the J end lost 4 bases, and 6 bases lay between the germline ends. CDR3 nucleotides: TGCGCCAGCAGCCAAGTGGCGTCAGATACGCAGTATTTT. It encodes CASSQVASDTQYF.

This chain links TRBV12-5 with TRBJ2-7, with D possibly being TRBD1 or TRBD2 (7 bases each). The germline V and J ends were trimmed by 3 bases and 7 bases, with 16 bases remaining between them. The CDR3 sequence is 14 residues long. Germline CDR1 and CDR2: LGHNT and FRNRAP. DNA for the CDR3: TGTGCTAGTGGTTTCCCGTCAGGGGGAGGGGAGCAGTACTTC. It specifies CASGFPSGGGEQYF.